This T cell receptor beta chain was found in a study of Ad26.COV2.S vaccination and SARS-CoV-2 variants. Study details: Trial arm assignment for the donor was COV1001 Ad26.COV2.S. The authors gave Ad26.COV2.S intramuscularly, either once or twice 56 days apart.

The CDR3 has 17 amino acids. Germline lookup yields CDR1 MGHDK and CDR2 SYGVNS. J was trimmed by 0 bases and V by 3 bases; bases with no gene match: 5. Treatment here: roughly 19 received Ad26.COV2.S at low or high dose, single or two shots; about 5 received placebo; per-sample allocation not given. Each sample was drawn 63 days after the first injection (of vaccine or placebo). An 18-55-year-old adult in Boston served as donor. Vaccine was an Ad26 vector expressing Wuhan-strain SARS-CoV-2 spike. Measured with immunoSEQ multiplex PCR; TCRdb has only the in-frame clones, and not every one. The table includes some 390,000 clones, approximately 90% detected once.

Sequenced here: peripheral blood, sampled in a trial of Ad26.COV2.S vaccine versus placebo. V usage is TRBV25-1 and J usage is TRBJ2-5, with TRBD2 matching 12 bases. This clonotype was sampled from a person aged 18-65 years who received the Ad26.COV2.S COVID-19 vaccine or a placebo. The CDR3 protein is CASSDWTSGDYQETQYF. DNA for the CDR3: TGTGCCAGCAGTGATTGGACTAGCGGGGACTACCAAGAGACCCAGTACTTC. Based on the CDR3 plus reference TRBV25-1 and TRBJ2-5, the full variable domain is EADIYQTPRYLVIGTGKKITLECSQTMGHDKMYWYQQDPGMELHLIHYSYGVNSTEKGDLSSESTVSRIRTEHFPLTLESARPSHTSQYLCASSDWTSGDYQETQYFGPGTRLLVL.